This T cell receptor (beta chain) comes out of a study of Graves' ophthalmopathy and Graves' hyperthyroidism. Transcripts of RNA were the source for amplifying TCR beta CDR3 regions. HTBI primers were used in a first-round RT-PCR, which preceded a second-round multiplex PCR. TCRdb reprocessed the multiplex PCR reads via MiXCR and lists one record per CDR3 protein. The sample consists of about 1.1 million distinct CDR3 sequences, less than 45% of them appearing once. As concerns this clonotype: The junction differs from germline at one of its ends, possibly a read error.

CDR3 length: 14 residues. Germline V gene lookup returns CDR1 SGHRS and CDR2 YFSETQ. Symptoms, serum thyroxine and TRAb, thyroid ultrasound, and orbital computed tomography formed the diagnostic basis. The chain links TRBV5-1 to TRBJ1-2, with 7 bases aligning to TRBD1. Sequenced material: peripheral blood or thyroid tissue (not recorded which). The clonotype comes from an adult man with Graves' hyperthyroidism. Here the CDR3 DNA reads TGTGCCAGCAGTCCGGAAAACAGGGGCTATGGCTACACCTTC. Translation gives CASSPENRGYGYTF.